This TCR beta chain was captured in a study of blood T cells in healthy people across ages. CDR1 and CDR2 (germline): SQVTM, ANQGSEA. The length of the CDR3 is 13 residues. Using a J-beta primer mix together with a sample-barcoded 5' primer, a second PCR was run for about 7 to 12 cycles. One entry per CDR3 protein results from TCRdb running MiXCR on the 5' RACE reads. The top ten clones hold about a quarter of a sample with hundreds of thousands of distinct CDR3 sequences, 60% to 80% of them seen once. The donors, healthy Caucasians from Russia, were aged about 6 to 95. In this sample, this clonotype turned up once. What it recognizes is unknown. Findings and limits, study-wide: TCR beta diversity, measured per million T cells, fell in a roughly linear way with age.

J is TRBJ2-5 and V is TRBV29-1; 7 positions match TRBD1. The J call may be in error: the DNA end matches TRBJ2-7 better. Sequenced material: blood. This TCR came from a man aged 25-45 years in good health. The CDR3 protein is CSVGGQVIYEQYF. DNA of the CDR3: TGCAGCGTAGGAGGACAGGTGATCTACGAGCAGTACTTC.